This entry describes one T cell receptor (beta chain). What it binds is unknown. This entry belongs to a study of cytomegalovirus exposure and HLA in healthy donors. Regarding the study as a whole: Reportedly, HLA-A and HLA-B alleles of most subjects were accurately predicted from TCR beta. Specificity of a few CMV-associated chains for CMV antigens was verified in vitro.

Donors counted as nominally healthy when sampled, yet unrecorded immune exposures were likely. The CDR3 extends over 15 amino acids. Trimming pared 0 bases from V and 7 bases from J, leaving 16 bases between. Germline lookup yields CDR1 LGHNA and CDR2 YSLEER. The PCR made use of 60 Vbeta and 13 Jbeta primers. Per the original data handling: Approximately 79 million unique TCR beta chains, roughly 11 million of them shared, were counted by a later analysis. The repertoire was sequenced with immunoSEQ multiplex PCR; TCRdb's copy has only in-frame clones and lacks some. The DNA gave D and trimming, while V, J and clone size come from that table. Recorded for this sample: 150,000 to 200,000 clones.

The material sequenced was PBMCs. The sequence derives from a woman in her fifties or sixties in good health and CMV-seronegative. V and J are TRBV4-3 and TRBJ2-7; weak D call: TRBD2 (6 bases). CDR3: CASSQEGGSNGEQYF. The DNA for the CDR3 is TGCGCCAGCAGCCAAGAGGGGGGAAGCAACGGGGAGCAGTACTTC.